The T cell receptor beta chain described here comes from a study of T-cell memory formation after mild COVID-19. Via MiXCR, TCRdb re-called the 5' RACE reads, giving one row per CDR3 protein. The data contain 450,000 to 650,000 distinct CDR3 sequences, 18% of them singletons. Germline CDR1 reads SGHTA; CDR2 reads FQGNSA. CDR3 length: 18 residues. V lost 6 bases to trimming and J lost 6 bases; unmatched junction nucleotides: 15. There are a few counts of this clonotype. The sequenced material came from PBMCs or a T cell subset sorted from them (not recorded which). The rearrangement joins TRBV7-2 to TRBJ1-5; 12 positions match TRBD1. The source of this sequence is an adult woman who had mild COVID-19 (a few samples of this study predate the infection). Cell type and time point are not known. The CDR3 DNA sequence: TGTGCCAGCAGATTAACCGGGACAGGGGGCGCGGGACGTCAGCCCCAGCATTTT. This sequence encodes CASRLTGTGGAGRQPQHF.